The 2 T cell receptor beta chains given below trace back to one sample, sequenced in a study of early T cells in non-severe SARS-CoV-2 infection. One entry per CDR3 protein results from TCRdb running MiXCR on the 5' RACE reads. The sample has some 98,000 distinct CDR3 sequences, about 11% seen once. The sequenced material came from whole blood. These receptors came from an adult who was a healthcare worker with PCR-confirmed SARS-CoV-2 infection or an uninfected control (not recorded which).

This clonotype was recorded at least ten times. V gene TRBV7-2 combines with J gene TRBJ1-4, with D unresolved. V was cut by 2 bases and J by 3 bases, with 10 bases left in between. Germline V gives CDR1 SGHTA, CDR2 FQGNSA. This CDR3 has 15 amino acids. The CDR3 nucleotides are TGTGCCAGCAGCTTATTAAGGGCTCCTAATGAAAAACTGTTTTTT. Its protein product is CASSLLRAPNEKLFF.

Of note for this clonotype: This may come from a read error, since a much larger clone is one base off. The V call is TRBV4-1, the J call TRBJ2-1; D is undetermined. V lost 5 bases and J 8 bases, leaving 13 bases between the germline ends. Germline V gives CDR1 MGHRA, CDR2 YSYEKL. This CDR3 contains 13 residues. The CDR3 nucleotides read TGCGCCAGCAGCACCCTCGGTGGGGATGAGCAGTTCTTC. This sequence encodes CASSTLGGDEQFF.